The clone carrying this T cell receptor (beta chain) was seen many times. RNA transcripts gave rise to amplified TCR beta CDR3 regions. When the TCR CDR3 underwent first-round RT-PCR, the HTBI primer set was used. Each CDR3 protein gets one entry after TCRdb re-called the multiplex PCR reads with MiXCR. The sample yields 300,000 or so distinct CDR3 sequences, roughly 17% seen once. This sample was included in a study of T cells in Graves' hyperthyroidism and ophthalmopathy. The CDR3 is 14 amino acids. The ends lost 4 bases at V and 6 bases at J; junction bases unmatched: 6. This chain uses TRBV12-3 or TRBV12-4 with TRBJ1-1, with 9 nucleotides matching TRBD1. This receptor was taken from a man aged 30 to 45 with Graves' hyperthyroidism. Sequencing used blood. The CDR3 sequence is CASSWGDRAAEAFF. In nucleotides, the CDR3 is TGTGCCAGCAGTTGGGGGGACAGGGCGGCTGAAGCTTTCTTT.